These 9 T cell receptor beta chains share one sample of origin, sequenced in a study of CD8 T cells in ankylosing spondylitis. Study results and caveats: Blood of patients with ankylosing spondylitis appeared to be characterized by a TCR beta motif of several highly homologous variants.

TCRdb itself ran the 5' RACE reads through MiXCR, one entry per CDR3 protein. The sample lists hundreds of thousands of distinct CDR3 sequences; roughly 26% were seen once. Their antigens are not known. Sample: blood, either unsorted or a sorted T cell fraction (not recorded which). These receptors came from a male donor with ankylosing spondylitis.

This chain joins TRBV18 and TRBJ1-2, with D possibly TRBD1 on 5 matching bases. The V end was cut by 5 bases, the J end by 2 bases, with 21 bases between. The CDR3 extends over 17 amino acids. Looked up from germline, CDR1 is KGHSH and CDR2 is LQKENI. CDR3 protein: CASSARIETGRNYGYTF. CDR3 DNA sequence: TGTGCCAGCTCAGCTAGGATTGAAACGGGACGGAACTATGGCTACACCTTC.

For the CDR3, the DNA is TGCAGTGCTAGAGGGATCGGGGTCCAAGAGACCCAGTACTTC. Translated, it gives CSARGIGVQETQYF. This chain connects TRBV20-1 to TRBJ2-5; perhaps TRBD2 as D (5 bases). This CDR3 is built from 14 residues. V was clipped by 1 base and J by 1 base, with 10 bases between them. In germline, CDR1 is DFQATT, CDR2 SNEGSKA (reference sequence).

In this sample, this clonotype turned up a few times. This chain links TRBV20-1 with TRBJ2-3; D is possibly TRBD2 (6 bases). The CDR3 sequence is 15 residues long. V lost 6 bases and J 5 bases, leaving 21 bases between the germline ends. Germline V CDR1 and CDR2: DFQATT, SNEGSKA (reference sequence). The CDR3 here is CSAIGLSGGEDTQYF. The CDR3 coding sequence is TGCAGTGCCATTGGCTTGTCAGGAGGGGAAGATACGCAGTATTTT.

The CDR3 DNA reads as TGTGCCAGCAGTTCGTGGACAGGAGAGTCCTTCAGCTCTGGGGCCAACGTCCTGACTTTC. It codes for CASSSWTGESFSSGANVLTF. V usage is TRBV6-2 or TRBV6-3 and J usage is TRBJ2-6; 7 positions agree with TRBD1. In germline, CDR1 is MNHEY, CDR2 SVGEGT. The CDR3 covers 20 residues. V gave up 4 bases and J gave up 0 bases; unmatched junction bases: 15.

This clonotype was observed a few times. The J gene is TRBJ1-2, the V gene TRBV7-9; D uncertain. V gave up 0 bases and J gave up 3 bases, with 11 bases separating them. Germline V lookup: CDR1 SEHNR, CDR2 FQNEAQ (reference sequence). This CDR3 contains 15 residues. CDR3: CASSLASSGDYGYTF. As DNA, the CDR3 is TGTGCCAGCAGCTTAGCCTCGAGTGGAGACTATGGCTACACCTTC.

This clonotype was detected only a few times. The chain joins TRBV12-3 or TRBV12-4 to TRBJ1-5; D gene unclear. This CDR3 spans 15 amino acids. Deletions cut 4 bases from V and 2 bases from J, with 12 bases between. CDR3 residues: CASSWGQLGNQPQHF. For the CDR3, the DNA is TGTGCCAGCAGTTGGGGTCAGTTGGGCAATCAGCCCCAGCATTTT.

The V and J genes are TRBV2 and TRBJ2-5; 10 bases match TRBD1. The CDR3 sequence is 13 residues long. With V trimmed by 4 bases and J by 4 bases, 0 bases remained unmatched. Per germline, CDR1 SNHLY and CDR2 FYNNEI. The CDR3 DNA is TGTGCCAGCAGTGGGACAGGGGGAGAGACCCAGTACTTC. This codes for CASSGTGGETQYF.

This chain connects TRBV20-1 to TRBJ2-3, with 11 nucleotides matching TRBD2. The germline V gene has CDR1 DFQATT and CDR2 SNEGSKA (reference sequence). This CDR3 comprises 16 residues. Losses at the gene ends were 1 base for V and 3 bases for J; bases not matched to a gene: 6. The CDR3 DNA follows: TGCAGTGCTAGAGTGGTAGCGGGAGGGCGGACAGATACGCAGTATTTT. This codes for CSARVVAGGRTDTQYF.

This clonotype appeared a few times. This chain connects TRBV12-3 or TRBV12-4 to TRBJ2-7, with a tentative D call TRBD1 (6 bases). The CDR3 spans 13 residues. The V and J ends lost 5 bases and 7 bases respectively, with 15 bases between them. The CDR3 protein is CASSQQGSGEQYV. DNA of the CDR3: TGTGCCAGCAGTCAACAGGGATCGGGGGAGCAGTACGTC.